This TCR beta chain originates from a study of blood T cell repertoires in COVID-19. Study-level information: Whether acute or convalescent, the COVID-19 samples came from the United States, Italy and Spain.

Participants were aged about 18 to 100 years, lived in under 30 US areas, and enrolled virtually. Participant-given clinical history determined each cohort assignment. The protocol was immunoSEQ multiplex PCR, while the TCRdb copy is restricted to in-frame clones and leaves out a portion. The sample has about 400,000 clones; approximately 85% are singletons. CDR1 is MGHRA, CDR2 YSYEKL, per germline. The trim removed 1 base at V and 2 bases at J, leaving 4 bases unmatched. The CDR3 sequence is 17 residues long. This TCR came from a woman aged 40 to 49 with acute COVID-19. V and J are TRBV4-1 and TRBJ1-6; 8 nucleotides line up with TRBD1. Sequenced input: PBMCs or T cells enriched from blood (not recorded which). CDR3 sequence: CASSQVGTGTYNSPLHF. The CDR3 nucleotides are TGCGCCAGCAGCCAAGTAGGGACAGGAACCTATAATTCACCCCTCCACTTT.